The 22 T cell receptor beta chains presented below share a single source sample, sequenced in a study of blood T cell repertoires in COVID-19. Only in-frame clones appear in the TCRdb table, and some are missing; sequencing was by immunoSEQ multiplex PCR. This sample has around 300,000 clones; roughly 90% occur once, and the top ten carry less than 3.5%. The sequenced sample consisted of peripheral blood. These receptors originate from a woman aged 25 to 39 with COVID-19, enrolled during active disease.

The CDR3, as DNA: TGCAGCGTTGAAGATCCGGGGTCCGATACGCAGTATTTT. This sequence encodes CSVEDPGSDTQYF. The chain has TRBV29-1 and TRBJ2-3; D perhaps matches TRBD2 (5 bases). The CDR3 is 13 amino acids. V lost 0 bases and J lost 6, with 10 bases in between. Germline V gene data show CDR1 as SQVTM and CDR2 as ANQGSEA.

The chain is built from TRBV15 and TRBJ1-4; the match to TRBD1 covers 7 bases. This CDR3 comprises 14 residues. J was trimmed by 7 bases and V by 4 bases; bases with no gene match: 6. Germline loops: CDR1 LNHNV, CDR2 YYDKDF (reference sequence). The CDR3 DNA sequence: TGTGCCACCAGCACCACAGGGGCCGGTGAAAAACTGTTTTTT. This translates into CATSTTGAGEKLFF.

V gene TRBV19 combines with J gene TRBJ1-5; D may be TRBD1 (5 bases). The CDR3 sequence is 13 residues long. Trimming took off 5 bases at V and 7 bases at J, with 12 bases between the two ends. Germline V lookup: CDR1 LNHDA, CDR2 SQIVND (reference sequence). CDR3: CASSGGIGQPQHF. The CDR3 bases are TGTGCCAGTAGTGGGGGGATAGGGCAGCCCCAGCATTTT.

The chain has TRBV5-6 and TRBJ1-3; D gene unclear. CDR3 length: 15 amino acids. In germline, CDR1 is SGHDT, CDR2 YYEEEE. V lost 1 base to trimming and J lost 0 bases, with 8 bases between them. The CDR3 protein is CASSLRGYSGNTIYF. DNA for the CDR3: TGTGCCAGCAGCTTGCGGGGATACTCTGGAAACACCATATATTTT.

The CDR3, as DNA: TGCGCCAGCAGCTTGGTTTTGGGAGGACATACGCAGTATTTT. As protein: CASSLVLGGHTQYF. V and J are TRBV5-1 and TRBJ2-3; a possible D gene is TRBD2 (6 bases). The V gene's germline CDR1 is SGHRS and CDR2 YFSETQ. The CDR3 covers 14 residues. Deletions cut 0 bases from V and 7 bases from J, with 12 bases between.

V and J are TRBV28 and TRBJ1-2; TRBD1 matches at 8 bases. Trimming removed 6 bases from V and 9 bases from J; junction bases left unmatched: 15. Germline assignment: CDR1 MDHEN and CDR2 SYDVKM. This CDR3 has 15 amino acids. CDR3 DNA: TGTGCCAGCAGGGCATCGGACAGGGTAGTGAATAGCTACACCTTC. It encodes CASRASDRVVNSYTF.

The rearrangement uses TRBV30 and TRBJ2-5, with TRBD2 matching over 12 bases. J was trimmed by 4 bases and V by 5 bases; bases with no gene match: 5. There are 14 residues in the CDR3. Germline assignment: CDR1 GTSNPN and CDR2 SVGIG (reference sequence). As DNA, the CDR3 is TGTGCCTGGGGGACTAGCGGGCTTGGAGAGACCCAGTACTTC. It yields the protein CAWGTSGLGETQYF.

The chain recombines TRBV7-9 with TRBJ1-5; tentatively, D is TRBD1 (6 bases). The CDR3 is 13 residues long. Germline V gene lookup returns CDR1 SEHNR and CDR2 FQNEAQ (reference sequence). V was pared by 5 bases and J by 5 bases, with 10 bases between. CDR3 sequence reads: CASSNEGDQPQHF. The CDR3 DNA reads as TGTGCCAGCAGCAATGAGGGGGATCAGCCCCAGCATTTT.

The rearrangement uses TRBV3-1 (or the pseudogene TRBV3-2) and TRBJ2-7; tentative D call: TRBD2 (5 bases). CDR1 and CDR2 from the germline V gene are LGHDT and YNNKEL (reference sequence). Trimming cost V 0 bases and J 7 bases, with 7 bases left between them. The CDR3 spans 12 residues. This CDR3 is CASSQDSGEQYF. CDR3 nucleotides: TGTGCCAGCAGCCAAGATTCGGGAGAGCAGTACTTC.

The chain recombines TRBV30 with TRBJ1-3; D unclear. The V gene's germline CDR1 is GTSNPN and CDR2 SVGIG (reference sequence). The CDR3 loop spans 12 amino acids. Trimming removed 4 bases from V and 3 bases from J, with 7 bases in between. This CDR3 is CAWKGSGNTIYF. CDR3 coding DNA: TGTGCCTGGAAAGGGAGTGGAAACACCATATATTTT.

This chain connects TRBV5-1 to TRBJ2-7; 12 positions match TRBD1. J lost 5 bases, V lost 4 bases, and 13 bases had no gene match. The germline CDR1 and CDR2 sequences are SGHRS and YFSETQ. The CDR3 extends over 17 amino acids. The CDR3 DNA sequence: TGCGCCAGCAGCCTCCGGCTCGGGACAGGGGGCACAAACGAGCAGTACTTC. It translates to CASSLRLGTGGTNEQYF.

The CDR3 spells CASRGTGRNTGELFF. The CDR3 DNA is TGTGCCAGCAGAGGGACAGGGAGGAACACCGGGGAGCTGTTTTTT. J is TRBJ2-2 and V is TRBV7-2; TRBD1 matches 9 bases. Germline CDR1 and CDR2: SGHTA and FQGNSA. The CDR3 spans 15 residues. The V and J ends lost 6 bases and 1 base, in that order; junction bases with no gene match: 3.

The rearrangement links TRBV9 to TRBJ1-2; 11 nucleotides align to TRBD1. The CDR3 consists of 15 residues. V was pared by 3 bases and J by 8 bases, with 9 bases of the junction left unmatched. Per germline, CDR1 SGDLS and CDR2 YYNGEE. Here the CDR3 reads CASSGPGQGAEGYTF. The DNA of the CDR3 is TGTGCCAGCAGCGGTCCTGGACAGGGGGCAGAAGGCTACACCTTC.

In this sample, this clone turned up a few times. V is TRBV6-5 and J is TRBJ1-2; unclear D gene. From germline, CDR1 is MNHEY and CDR2 SVGAGI. V dropped 4 bases and J dropped 5 bases, with 17 bases sitting between them. The CDR3 sequence is 15 residues long. The CDR3 region is CASSSTQPGSYGYTF. CDR3 nucleotides: TGTGCCAGCAGTTCTACCCAACCGGGGAGTTATGGCTACACCTTC.

The rearrangement joins TRBV9 to TRBJ2-1, with 9 bases identical to TRBD2. J lost 6 bases, V lost 3 bases, and 10 bases had no gene match. Germline V lookup: CDR1 SGDLS, CDR2 YYNGEE. The CDR3 sequence is 16 residues long. The CDR3 coding sequence is TGTGCCAGCAGCGCCCAAGGTGCGGGAGGGTTCAATGAGCAGTTCTTC. Encoded protein: CASSAQGAGGFNEQFF.

The chain is built from TRBV6-5 and TRBJ1-3; D perhaps matches TRBD1 (5 bases). Trimming cost V 8 bases and J 9 bases, with 11 bases left between them. Germline lookup yields CDR1 MNHEY and CDR2 SVGAGI. The CDR3 covers 11 residues. The CDR3 here is CASRRDRTIYF. Here the CDR3 DNA reads TGTGCCAGCCGGAGGGACCGCACCATATATTTT.

The chain carries TRBV6-5 and TRBJ1-2; 8 nucleotides match TRBD1. The CDR3 has 13 amino acids. Germline V gene sequence: CDR1 MNHEY, CDR2 SVGAGI. The V segment lost 5 bases and the J segment 3 bases; nucleotides outside the gene matches: 2. The CDR3 bases are TGTGCCAGCAGTCCGACAGGGGACTATGGCTACACCTTC. Translation: CASSPTGDYGYTF.

In this sample, this clone turned up once. J is TRBJ1-5 and V is TRBV12-3 or TRBV12-4; D ambiguous. The CDR3 has 13 residues. V was trimmed by 1 base and J by 7 bases, leaving 8 bases between them. CDR3 coding DNA: TGTGCCAGCAGTTTAGGGGAGTGGCAGCCCCAGCATTTT. As protein: CASSLGEWQPQHF.

This chain joins TRBV6-2 or TRBV6-3 and TRBJ2-1, with 14 bases matching TRBD2. The junction had 7 bases not matched to a gene; V was cut back by 0 bases and J by 3 bases. The CDR3 runs 19 residues. CDR1 is MNHEY, CDR2 SVGEGT, per germline. Here the CDR3 reads CASSYSTSGRAIHYNEQFF. In nucleotides, the CDR3 is TGTGCCAGCAGTTACTCGACTAGCGGGAGGGCCATCCACTACAATGAGCAGTTCTTC.

The chain combines TRBV7-2 with TRBJ2-5; the match to TRBD1 covers 8 bases. CDR1 SGHTA and CDR2 FQGNSA come from the germline V gene. The CDR3 has 15 amino acids. V was pared by 5 bases and J by 1 base, with 6 bases of the junction left unmatched. The CDR3 DNA sequence: TGTGCCAGCAGCCAAGGGACAGGACCCCAAGAGACCCAGTACTTC. Translated, it gives CASSQGTGPQETQYF.

This rearrangement joins TRBV19 to TRBJ1-1; D gene uncertain. V lost 0 bases to trimming and J lost 1 base, with 6 bases between them. CDR3 length: 14 amino acids. CDR1 and CDR2 (germline): LNHDA, SQIVND (reference sequence). The DNA of the CDR3 is TGTGCCAGTAGTATAGATCAGGCGAACACTGAAGCTTTCTTT. This codes for CASSIDQANTEAFF.

The rearrangement joins TRBV15 to TRBJ1-6, with D unclear. Deletions cut 1 base from V and 0 bases from J, with 7 bases between. There are 16 residues in the CDR3. Germline CDR1 LNHNV, CDR2 YYDKDF (reference sequence). In DNA form, the CDR3 reads TGTGCCACCAGCAGAGTCTCGGGCTCCTATAATTCACCCCTCCACTTT. Translated, it gives CATSRVSGSYNSPLHF.